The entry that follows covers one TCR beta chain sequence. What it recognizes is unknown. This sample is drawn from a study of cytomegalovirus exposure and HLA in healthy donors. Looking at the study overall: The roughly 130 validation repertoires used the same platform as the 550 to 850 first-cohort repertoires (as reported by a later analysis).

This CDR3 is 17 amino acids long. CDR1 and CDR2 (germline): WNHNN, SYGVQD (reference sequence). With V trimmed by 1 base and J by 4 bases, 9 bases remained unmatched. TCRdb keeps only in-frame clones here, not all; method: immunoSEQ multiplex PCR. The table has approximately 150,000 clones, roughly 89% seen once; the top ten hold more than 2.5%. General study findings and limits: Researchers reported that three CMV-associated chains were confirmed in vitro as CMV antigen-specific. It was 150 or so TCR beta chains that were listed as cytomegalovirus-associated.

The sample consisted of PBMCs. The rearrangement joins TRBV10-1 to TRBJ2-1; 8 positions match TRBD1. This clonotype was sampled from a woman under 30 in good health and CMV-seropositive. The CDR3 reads CASSEYWAGQAYNEQFF. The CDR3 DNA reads TGCGCCAGCAGTGAGTATTGGGCGGGACAGGCGTACAATGAGCAGTTCTTC.